This TCR beta chain was captured in a study of blood T cells in healthy people across ages. It was with a sample-barcoded 5' primer and a J-beta primer mix that a second PCR of roughly 7 to 12 cycles was run. Each CDR3 protein gets one entry after TCRdb re-called the 5' RACE reads with MiXCR. Of about 1.5 million distinct CDR3 sequences in the sample, approximately 43% were seen once. From germline, CDR1 is LGHNA and CDR2 YSLEER. The CDR3 has 15 residues. Trimming left V 0 bases short and J 2 bases short, with 9 bases between. Sequencing input: blood. This clonotype originated in a woman younger than 30 in good health. The rearrangement links TRBV4-3 to TRBJ2-3, with D unclear. CDR3 nucleotides: TGCGCCAGCAGCCAAGATCGAGATTACACAGATACGCAGTATTTT. Translation: CASSQDRDYTDTQYF.